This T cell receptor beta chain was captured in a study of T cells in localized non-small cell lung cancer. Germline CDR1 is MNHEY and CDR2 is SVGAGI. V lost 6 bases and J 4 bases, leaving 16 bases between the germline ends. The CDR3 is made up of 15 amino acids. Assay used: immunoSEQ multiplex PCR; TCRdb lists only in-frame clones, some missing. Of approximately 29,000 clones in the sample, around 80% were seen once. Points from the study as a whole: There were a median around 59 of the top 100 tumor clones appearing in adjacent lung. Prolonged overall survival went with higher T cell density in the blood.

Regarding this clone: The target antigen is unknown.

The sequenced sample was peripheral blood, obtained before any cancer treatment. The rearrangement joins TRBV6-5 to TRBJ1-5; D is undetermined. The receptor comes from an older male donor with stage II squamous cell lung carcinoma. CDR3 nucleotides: TGTGCCAGCAGAGAAACGAGTAGGGTGAATCAGCCCCAGCATTTT. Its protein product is CASRETSRVNQPQHF.